What follows are 18 T cell receptor beta chains derived from one specimen sequenced in a study of blood T cell repertoires in COVID-19. The repertoire was sequenced with immunoSEQ multiplex PCR; TCRdb's copy has only in-frame clones and lacks some. The table includes roughly 250,000 clones, about four fifths detected once. The sequencing input was peripheral blood. Receptor source: a woman aged 40 to 49 who had recovered from COVID-19.

The CDR3 nucleotides are TGTGCCAGCAGCTTCAGGGGCCTATCCTACAATGAGCAGTTCTTC. This sequence encodes CASSFRGLSYNEQFF. The gene calls are TRBV11-2 and TRBJ2-1; possibly TRBD1 for D (6 bases). The CDR3 has 15 amino acids. Germline CDR1 SGHAT, CDR2 FQNNGV. The ends were cut back, 3 bases at V and 1 base at J, with 10 bases in the middle. Full variable domain (outside the CDR3, taken from reference TRBV11-2 and TRBJ2-1): EAGVAQSPRYKIIEKRQSVAFWCNPISGHATLYWYQQILGQGPKLLIQFQNNGVVDDSQLPKDRFSAERLKGVDSTLKIQPAKLEDSAVYLCASSFRGLSYNEQFFGPGTRLTVL.

The chain joins TRBV19 to TRBJ1-5, with 8 bases aligning to TRBD1. In germline, CDR1 is LNHDA, CDR2 SQIVND (reference sequence). The length of the CDR3 is 16 residues. J lost 6 bases, V lost 1 base, and 8 bases had no gene match. The DNA of the CDR3 is TGTGCCAGTAGTATAGTGCGACAGGGGATAGGTCAGCCCCAGCATTTT. Amino acid sequence: CASSIVRQGIGQPQHF.

The table lists this clone with a count of one. V gene TRBV7-2 combines with J gene TRBJ2-5, with D tentatively TRBD2 (6 bases). The CDR3 is 15 amino acids. Germline V gene data show CDR1 as SGHTA and CDR2 as FQGNSA. Trimming shortened V by 0 bases and J by 4 bases, and 12 bases separated the two germline ends. Here the CDR3 DNA reads TGTGCCAGCAGCTTAGCGCGGGGCAGCTTAGAGACCCAGTACTTC. It specifies CASSLARGSLETQYF.

The chain recombines TRBV2 with TRBJ1-2, with TRBD1 matching over 10 bases. From germline, CDR1 is SNHLY and CDR2 FYNNEI. Losses at the gene ends were 9 bases for V and 6 bases for J; bases not matched to a gene: 13. The length of the CDR3 is 15 residues. CDR3 loop: CASPYTPGQGNGYTF. The CDR3 DNA reads TGTGCCAGTCCGTATACGCCGGGACAGGGGAATGGCTACACCTTC.

This clone was seen only once. The V gene is TRBV2, the J gene TRBJ2-1; 7 bases are a match to TRBD1. V lost 6 bases, J lost 7 bases, and 12 bases stayed unmatched. Germline-derived CDR1 and CDR2 are SNHLY and FYNNEI. The CDR3 extends over 15 amino acids. DNA for the CDR3: TGTGCCAGCAGAAGACAGGGATGGTTGGGGAATGAGCAGTTCTTC. Protein sequence: CASRRQGWLGNEQFF.

V usage is TRBV20-1 and J usage is TRBJ1-1, with D unresolved. The CDR3 extends over 10 amino acids. Germline V gene data show CDR1 as DFQATT and CDR2 as SNEGSKA (reference sequence). V gave up 1 base and J gave up 9 bases, with 6 bases separating them. The CDR3 here is CSARVGQAFF. For the CDR3, the DNA is TGCAGTGCTAGAGTTGGGCAAGCTTTCTTT.

Only a few counts were recorded for this clone. The J gene is TRBJ1-3, the V gene TRBV28, with D possibly being TRBD1 (5 bases). Looked up from germline, CDR1 is MDHEN and CDR2 is SYDVKM. This CDR3 region has 15 residues. Trimming removed 6 bases from V and 0 bases from J, with 12 bases in between. The CDR3 bases are TGTGCCAGCAGCACCACAGGAACCTCTGGAAACACCATATATTTT. Its translation: CASSTTGTSGNTIYF.

CDR3: CASSFRDTQYEQYF. The DNA for the CDR3 is TGCGCCAGCAGCTTCCGGGACACCCAATACGAGCAGTACTTC. J is TRBJ2-7 and V is TRBV5-1, with a possible D match to TRBD1 (6 bases). Trimming cost V 2 bases and J 4 bases, with 13 bases left between them. CDR1 and CDR2 (germline): SGHRS, YFSETQ. The CDR3 covers 14 residues. Filled out from reference TRBV5-1 and TRBJ2-7, the complete variable domain reads KAGVTQTPRYLIKTRGQQVTLSCSPISGHRSVSWYQQTPGQGLQFLFEYFSETQRNKGNFPGRFSGRQFSNSRSEMNVSTLELGDSALYLCASSFRDTQYEQYFGPGTRLTVT.

J is TRBJ2-6 and V is TRBV4-2, with D perhaps matching TRBD2 (6 bases). V was cut by 3 bases and J by 0 bases, with 15 bases left in between. The CDR3 loop spans 18 amino acids. Germline V gene lookup returns CDR1 LGHNA and CDR2 YNFKEQ. CDR3 residues: CASSQRGLLYSGANVLTF. The CDR3 DNA reads TGTGCCAGCAGCCAGCGGGGACTGTTATACTCTGGGGCCAACGTCCTGACTTTC.

This clone was picked up one time. The chain has TRBV28 and TRBJ1-1, with D maybe TRBD1 (6 bases). The CDR3 has 14 amino acids. V was shortened by 5 bases and J by 0 bases, with 10 bases between the two germline ends. Germline values: CDR1 MDHEN, CDR2 SYDVKM. The CDR3 DNA reads as TGTGCCAGCAGTCTCTCAGGGGTGAACACTGAAGCTTTCTTT. It codes for CASSLSGVNTEAFF.

This chain joins TRBV28 and TRBJ1-1; no reliable D call. Trimming cost V 2 bases and J 0 bases, with 7 bases left between them. Germline loops: CDR1 MDHEN, CDR2 SYDVKM. The CDR3 is 14 amino acids. The CDR3 DNA is TGTGCCAGCAGTTTACCGGGTCTGAACACTGAAGCTTTCTTT. Translation gives CASSLPGLNTEAFF.

The chain combines TRBV30 with TRBJ1-5, with no clear D. CDR3 length: 13 amino acids. Trimming removed 0 bases at V and 3 bases at J, with 6 bases between. Germline V gene data show CDR1 as GTSNPN and CDR2 as SVGIG (reference sequence). The chain's CDR3 is CAWSVQPNQPQHF. The CDR3 bases are TGTGCCTGGAGTGTACAGCCCAATCAGCCCCAGCATTTT.

J is TRBJ2-5 and V is TRBV18; 9 bases align to TRBD1. Germline V gives CDR1 KGHSH, CDR2 LQKENI. V was pared by 3 bases and J by 2 bases, with 1 base of the junction left unmatched. CDR3 length: 14 amino acids. Here the CDR3 reads CASSPGTGQETQYF. CDR3 in DNA: TGTGCCAGCTCACCGGGGACAGGGCAAGAGACCCAGTACTTC.

The chain is built from TRBV5-4 and TRBJ1-1, with D maybe TRBD1 (5 bases). Germline assignment: CDR1 SGHNT and CDR2 YYREEE (reference sequence). V was pared by 4 bases and J by 5 bases, with 12 bases between. The CDR3 loop spans 13 amino acids. The CDR3 region has the DNA TGTGCCAGCAGCGGAGGAGGGGAGACTGAAGCTTTCTTT. It is translated as CASSGGGETEAFF.

The chain couples TRBV5-4 to TRBJ1-6; D is unclear. Trimming took 2 bases from V and 10 from J, leaving 10 bases between them. This CDR3 has 13 residues. In germline, CDR1 is SGHNT, CDR2 YYREEE (reference sequence). The CDR3 nucleotides are TGTGCCAGCAGCTTTGGGGAGCACTCACCCCTCCACTTT. Its translation is CASSFGEHSPLHF.

The DNA of the CDR3 is TGTGCCAGCAGTCCAGGACACCTCACAGATCAGCCCCAGCATTTT. Amino acid sequence: CASSPGHLTDQPQHF. The J gene is TRBJ1-5, the V gene TRBV28; D possibly corresponds to TRBD1 (5 bases). In germline, CDR1 is MDHEN, CDR2 SYDVKM. This CDR3 contains 15 residues. The ends were cut back, 5 bases at V and 5 bases at J, with 16 bases in the middle.

V is TRBV6-1 and J is TRBJ2-7; tentative D call: TRBD1 (5 bases). Germline CDR1 and CDR2: MNHNS and SASEGT. V lost 3 bases and J lost 6, with 21 bases in between. The CDR3 totals 16 residues. The DNA of the CDR3 is TGTGCCAGCAGTGATAAGGGTTGGGGCAGGGTTGGCGAGCAGTACTTC. Its protein is CASSDKGWGRVGEQYF.

This chain links TRBV7-2 with TRBJ2-7, with 9 bases fitting TRBD1. CDR3 length: 15 residues. After removal of 1 base from V and 3 bases from J, the junction contained 4 bases not matched to a gene. The germline V gene encodes CDR1 SGHTA and CDR2 FQGNSA. CDR3 DNA sequence: TGTGCCAGCAGCTTAGAACAGGGGGCAGGCTACGAGCAGTACTTC. It is translated as CASSLEQGAGYEQYF.